Below, 14 T cell receptor beta chains from the same sample are listed, as sequenced in a study of shared clonotypes between healthy human individuals. Data came from immunoSEQ multiplex PCR; TCRdb stores just in-frame clones and leaves some out. This repertoire shows approximately 1.4 million clones, around 98% found once; its top ten account for approximately 0.45%. The specimen was naive CD4+ T cells sorted from blood. The subset here: CD45RA+ positively selected. The receptor source for this set is a man under 40 in good health.

The chain recombines TRBV30 with TRBJ2-7; 8 nucleotides agree with TRBD2. The CDR3 is made up of 14 amino acids. Germline lookup yields CDR1 GTSNPN and CDR2 SVGIG (reference sequence). The junction had 8 bases not matched to a gene; V was cut back by 0 bases and J by 7 bases. The CDR3 nucleotides are TGTGCCTGGAGTGTAATCGCGGGAGGAAGGGAGCAGTACTTC. Its protein is CAWSVIAGGREQYF.

The DNA for the CDR3 is TGTGCCAGCAGTGCCGGGAGCAAGCCCTATGAGCAGTTCTTC. Encoded protein: CASSAGSKPYEQFF. The chain joins TRBV6-1 to TRBJ2-1; a weak D match, TRBD2 (6 bases). Germline values: CDR1 MNHNS, CDR2 SASEGT. This CDR3 is built from 14 residues. V lost 4 bases, J lost 8 bases, and 15 bases lay in between.

CDR3 sequence reads: CASSLKGQGRGSEQYF. CDR3 bases: TGTGCCAGCAGCTTAAAGGGACAGGGGCGAGGGAGCGAGCAGTACTTC. J is TRBJ2-7 and V is TRBV11-3; 10 nucleotides align to TRBD1. CDR3 size: 16 residues. The V and J ends lost 2 bases and 6 bases, in that order; junction bases with no gene match: 10. CDR1 SGHNT and CDR2 YENEEA come from the germline V gene.

CDR3 DNA: TGTGCCAGCAGCCCGACAGGGATGGTGGGCTCTGGGGCCAACGTCCTGACTTTC. It is translated as CASSPTGMVGSGANVLTF. This chain uses TRBV13 with TRBJ2-6; TRBD1 matches at 7 bases. V trimming: 5 bases; J trimming: 0 bases; junction bases outside the gene matches: 10. Germline CDR1 is PRHDT and CDR2 is FYEKMQ (reference sequence). CDR3 size: 18 residues.

V is TRBV7-2 and J is TRBJ1-2; 7 positions agree with TRBD1. CDR1 SGHTA and CDR2 FQGNSA come from the germline V gene. The trim removed 4 bases at V and 7 bases at J, leaving 6 bases unmatched. The CDR3 sequence is 13 residues long. DNA of the CDR3: TGTGCCAGCAGCTCCAGGGGGGCACTTGGCTACACCTTC. Its translation: CASSSRGALGYTF.

This sequence joins TRBV10-3 and TRBJ1-1; possible D gene TRBD1, 5 bases. Trimming stripped 0 bases from V and 5 bases from J, with 19 bases between. The CDR3 runs 17 residues. CDR1 and CDR2 from the germline V gene are ENHRY and SYGVKD. The CDR3: CAISESPGKGTGTEAFF. The CDR3 DNA sequence: TGTGCCATCAGTGAGTCCCCGGGGAAAGGGACGGGGACTGAAGCTTTCTTT.

The count of this clone is one. This sequence joins TRBV11-2 and TRBJ2-7; perhaps TRBD1 as D (6 bases). Trimming left V 5 bases short and J 0 bases short, with 20 bases between. CDR3 length: 17 residues. Germline V gene sequence: CDR1 SGHAT, CDR2 FQNNGV. The CDR3 reads CASSPRLGRGNSYEQYF. The DNA of the CDR3 is TGTGCCAGCAGCCCACGTCTGGGTAGGGGGAACTCCTACGAGCAGTACTTC. Looking up the rest from reference TRBV11-2 and TRBJ2-7 gives the full variable domain: EAGVAQSPRYKIIEKRQSVAFWCNPISGHATLYWYQQILGQGPKLLIQFQNNGVVDDSQLPKDRFSAERLKGVDSTLKIQPAKLEDSAVYLCASSPRLGRGNSYEQYFGPGTRLTVT.

The chain links TRBV28 to TRBJ2-2; the match to TRBD2 covers 16 bases. The CDR3 is 19 amino acids. Trimming removed 1 base from V and 5 bases from J; junction bases left unmatched: 7. The germline V gene encodes CDR1 MDHEN and CDR2 SYDVKM. The CDR3 DNA is TGTGCCAGCAGTTTATTGGGACTAGCGGGAGGGCCACGAACCGGGGAGCTGTTTTTT. It codes for CASSLLGLAGGPRTGELFF.

The genes are TRBV28 and TRBJ2-1, with a possible D match to TRBD1 (7 bases). The CDR3 has 18 amino acids. V was cut by 2 bases and J by 7 bases, with 24 bases left in between. CDR1 MDHEN and CDR2 SYDVKM come from the germline V gene. CDR3 protein: CASSLPPRGVASINEQFF. The CDR3 DNA reads TGTGCCAGCAGTTTACCCCCCAGGGGGGTAGCCTCTATAAATGAGCAGTTCTTC. Filled out from reference TRBV28 and TRBJ2-1, the complete variable domain reads DVKVTQSSRYLVKRTGEKVFLECVQDMDHENMFWYRQDPGLGLRLIYFSYDVKMKEKGDIPEGYSVSREKKERFSLILESASTNQTSMYLCASSLPPRGVASINEQFFGPGTRLTVL.

The rearrangement links TRBV5-5 to TRBJ1-5, with D tentatively TRBD1 (6 bases). V lost 0 bases to trimming and J lost 4 bases, with 8 bases between them. The CDR3 has 14 residues. Germline V lookup: CDR1 SGHKS, CDR2 YYEKEE (reference sequence). As DNA, the CDR3 is TGTGCCAGCAGCTTGGGTGACAGGAATCAGCCCCAGCATTTT. Translation gives CASSLGDRNQPQHF.

V gene TRBV7-2 combines with J gene TRBJ2-2; the D gene is possibly TRBD2 (6 bases). This CDR3 has 17 residues. Trimming removed 5 bases from V and 4 bases from J, with 20 bases in between. Germline CDR1 reads SGHTA; CDR2 reads FQGNSA. CDR3 sequence (DNA): TGTGCCAGCAGCCCACGGGATTACGGGAGAGGCACCGGGGAGCTGTTTTTT. This encodes CASSPRDYGRGTGELFF. Drawing the rest from reference TRBV7-2 and TRBJ2-2, the complete variable domain is GAGVSQSPSNKVTEKGKDVELRCDPISGHTALYWYRQSLGQGLEFLIYFQGNSAPDKSGLPSDRFSAERTGGSVSTLTIQRTQQEDSAVYLCASSPRDYGRGTGELFFGEGSRLTVL.

This chain uses TRBV5-1 with TRBJ2-1, with D perhaps matching TRBD1 (6 bases). The V gene's germline CDR1 is SGHRS and CDR2 YFSETQ. This CDR3 has 13 amino acids. Trimming stripped 2 bases from V and 8 bases from J, with 11 bases between. The CDR3 nucleotides are TGCGCCAGCAGCTTACAGGGAACGGATGAGCAGTTCTTC. Protein product: CASSLQGTDEQFF.

J is TRBJ2-1 and V is TRBV7-9; D is ambiguous. The germline V gene encodes CDR1 SEHNR and CDR2 FQNEAQ (reference sequence). The V end was cut by 1 base, the J end by 8 bases, with 6 bases between. This CDR3 has 12 amino acids. CDR3 sequence reads: CASSLVYYEQFF. The CDR3 nucleotides are TGTGCCAGCAGCTTAGTATACTATGAGCAGTTCTTC.

J is TRBJ1-1 and V is TRBV7-9; D is undetermined. The germline V and J ends were trimmed by 1 base and 2 bases, with 5 bases remaining between them. CDR1 and CDR2 (germline): SEHNR, FQNEAQ (reference sequence). This CDR3 region has 13 residues. The CDR3 is CASSLEHNTEAFF. The CDR3, as DNA: TGTGCCAGCAGCTTAGAACACAACACTGAAGCTTTCTTT.